The clone carrying this T cell receptor beta chain was seen repeatedly, ten times or more. No antigen is known for it. Molecular barcoding with unique molecular identifiers was used for the TCRbeta library. TCRdb re-called the PCR reads through MiXCR, storing one row per CDR3 protein. The sample has around 300,000 distinct CDR3 sequences, approximately 7.3% seen once. The data belong to a study of T-cell reconstitution after alpha-beta-depleted transplantation in children. Notes on the study in general: Reportedly, only several hundred clones from non-depleted graft cells drove alpha-beta T-cell counts at about two months. Among T cells one year after transplant, newly produced cells accounted for most counts and diversity.

Germline CDR1 is DFQATT and CDR2 is SNEGSKA (reference sequence). The length of the CDR3 is 14 residues. V lost 6 bases and J lost 0, with 15 bases in between. This sequence was found in a female patient aged 2 to 10 who had a stem cell transplant for Fanconi anemia, so the T cells may come from the graft donor. The V gene is TRBV20-1, the J gene TRBJ2-7; perhaps D is TRBD1 or TRBD2 (5 bases each). The sample was peripheral blood, taken 360 days after TCRalphabeta/CD19-depleted stem cell transplant. This CDR3 reads CSAVRDRYSYEQYF. In DNA form, the CDR3 reads TGCAGTGCCGTCCGGGACCGATACTCCTACGAGCAGTACTTC.